This paragraph reports one TCR beta chain. Its cognate antigen has yet to be identified. Base qualities are missing; no much larger clone stands one base away. TCRdb records Illumina HiSeq 2500 as the sequencer. Quantitative 5'-RACE with molecular barcodes was used to prepare TCR beta libraries. The authors' analysis ran thus. A new computational method based on a probabilistic model of VDJ rearrangement was used to identify disease-linked TCR variants. TCRdb passed the public sequencing reads through fastp at Q25 and MiXCR, retaining productive beta sequences. CDR3 protein sequences are deduplicated, and each keeps its most common genes and DNA. TCRdb, not the authors, supplied the V and J calls. The sample includes just under 550,000 distinct CDR3 sequences, with 10% to 15% observed a single time. The ten largest make up under 7.5% of the sample. This entry is derived from a study of CD8 T cells in ankylosing spondylitis (dated by TCRdb to the late 2010s). Looking at the study overall: The study profiled T cell receptor beta repertoires in healthy donors and ankylosing spondylitis patients to find disease-linked TCR variants. The full study cohort comprised some 27 ankylosing spondylitis patients and over 95 healthy donors. Peripheral blood samples were taken, and synovial fluid was additionally collected from ankylosing spondylitis patients. The study at large found these results: A TCR beta motif of about eight highly homologous amino acid variants appeared characteristic of blood from ankylosing spondylitis patients. Significant enrichment of the disease-linked clones was reported in matched synovial fluid samples from ankylosing spondylitis patients. The disease-linked clones showed a CD8+ phenotype and occurred at relatively low frequencies in peripheral blood. Some TCR beta motif variants had previously been reported in synovial fluid and blood of reactive arthritis patients, which suggested common disease-initiation mechanisms.

The germline V gene (reference sequence) provides CDR1 GTSNPN and CDR2 SVGIG. The CDR3 numbers 12 residues from cysteine through phenylalanine. The read is trimmed to its CDR3 DNA, 36 bases read in frame from base 1. V is clipped by 5 bases and J by 3 bases, and the sequence between their germline boundaries is 11 bases long. The sample comprised blood, either unsorted or a sorted T cell fraction (not recorded which). The sequence came from a male donor with ankylosing spondylitis. The rearranged segments are TRBV30 and TRBJ2-7; the D gene is perhaps TRBD2, from 6 matching bases. The DNA sequence follows: TGTGCCTGGGGACTGGGGGGCTACGAGCAGTACTTC. Translated, this gives CAWGLGGYEQYF.